Below are 29 T cell receptor beta chains sequenced from a single sample in a study of a mutant IDH1 vaccine in newly diagnosed glioma. Data came from immunoSEQ multiplex PCR; TCRdb stores just in-frame clones and leaves some out. The data contain 25,000 to 30,000 clones, approximately 80% of them seen just once; the ten biggest clones take up roughly a tenth. These TCRs' antigens remain unknown. Time point described: week 5, during vaccination. The investigators gave 300 ug of mutant IDH1 20-mer peptide in each vaccine dose, together with topical imiquimod. The sample in question was PBMCs, obtained from a glioma patient whose treatment included an IDH1 peptide vaccine. These receptors all come from a man in his forties or fifties with glioma.

The gene calls are TRBV10-2 and TRBJ2-1, with D possibly being TRBD2 (7 bases). CDR1 is WSHSY, CDR2 SAAADI, per germline. There are 15 residues in the CDR3. V was pared by 8 bases and J by 0 bases, with 14 bases between. CDR3 amino acids: CASDGGPSSYNEQFF. CDR3 DNA: TGCGCCAGCGACGGGGGGCCAAGCTCCTACAATGAGCAGTTCTTC.

The chain combines TRBV6-5 with TRBJ1-2; D might be TRBD1 (6 bases). Germline V gene sequence: CDR1 MNHEY, CDR2 SVGAGI. The CDR3 totals 15 residues. V lost 3 bases and J 5 bases, leaving 16 bases between the germline ends. The CDR3 nucleotides are TGTGCCAGCAGTTATGGGGCTGGACAGTCTTATGGCTACACCTTC. Translation: CASSYGAGQSYGYTF.

The V and J genes are TRBV6-5 and TRBJ1-5, with D possibly being TRBD1 (5 bases). Germline V gene data show CDR1 as MNHEY and CDR2 as SVGAGI. The V and J ends lost 5 bases and 2 bases respectively, with 10 bases between them. The CDR3 length is 14 residues. DNA of the CDR3: TGTGCCAGCAGTACGAGAGGGGGCAATCAGCCCCAGCATTTT. It yields the protein CASSTRGGNQPQHF.

In its sample, this clone was seen once. The chain has TRBV4-2 and TRBJ2-3; 7 nucleotides agree with TRBD2. The CDR3 runs 16 residues. CDR1 is LGHNA, CDR2 YNFKEQ, per germline. The ends lost 4 bases at V and 3 bases at J; junction bases unmatched: 10. The CDR3 DNA is TGTGCCAGCAGCCGGAGGGCTACCGGGGGGACAGATACGCAGTATTTT. It encodes CASSRRATGGTDTQYF.

The chain is built from TRBV29-1 and TRBJ2-4; tentative D call: TRBD1 (6 bases). The CDR3 covers 14 residues. In germline, CDR1 is SQVTM, CDR2 ANQGSEA. V was cut by 6 bases and J by 1 base, with 13 bases left in between. In nucleotides, the CDR3 is TGCAGCGTGACACAGGGTTCGGCCAAAAACATTCAGTACTTC. Its translation: CSVTQGSAKNIQYF.

This clone was picked up a small number of times. The rearrangement uses TRBV2 and TRBJ2-2, with 8 positions matching TRBD1. The ends lost 8 bases at V and 7 bases at J; junction bases unmatched: 15. The CDR3 consists of 16 residues. Germline V lookup: CDR1 SNHLY, CDR2 FYNNEI. The CDR3 loop is CASSSSRDRRLGELFF. DNA of the CDR3: TGTGCCAGCTCGTCTAGTAGGGACAGGAGACTCGGGGAGCTGTTTTTT.

The chain has TRBV9 and TRBJ2-1, with TRBD2 identical over 7 bases. The germline CDR1 and CDR2 sequences are SGDLS and YYNGEE. CDR3 size: 15 residues. J lost 7 bases, V lost 2 bases, and 9 bases had no gene match. CDR3 in amino acids: CASSVGTGGRNEQFF. The CDR3 DNA follows: TGTGCCAGCAGCGTCGGGACGGGAGGACGAAATGAGCAGTTCTTC.

This clone was seen a single time. This chain links TRBV19 with TRBJ2-7, with 12 bases matching TRBD2. CDR3 length equals 15 residues. The ends lost 5 bases at V and 7 bases at J; junction bases unmatched: 9. Germline CDR1 is LNHDA and CDR2 is SQIVND (reference sequence). The CDR3 bases are TGTGCCAGTAGTGTTTCGACTAGCGGGAGAGGTGAGCAGTACTTC. Translating gives CASSVSTSGRGEQYF.

The chain couples TRBV7-9 to TRBJ1-3; D ambiguous. The CDR3 contains 12 residues. The germline gives CDR1 SEHNR, CDR2 FQNEAQ (reference sequence). Between the trimmed V and J ends, which lost 3 bases and 3 bases, there was a span of 3 bases. CDR3 residues: CASSFNGNTIYF. For the CDR3, the DNA is TGTGCCAGCAGCTTCAATGGAAACACCATATATTTT.

This rearrangement joins TRBV29-1 to TRBJ2-7; D ambiguous. From germline, CDR1 is SQVTM and CDR2 ANQGSEA. Between the trimmed V and J ends, which lost 4 bases and 0 bases, there was a span of 7 bases. The CDR3 has 12 amino acids. In nucleotides, the CDR3 is TGCAGCGTTGGAATAGGCTCCTACGAGCAGTACGTC. As protein: CSVGIGSYEQYV.

In this sample, this clone turned up a few times. This chain links TRBV5-4 with TRBJ1-1; D uncertain. Germline V gives CDR1 SGHNT, CDR2 YYREEE (reference sequence). Trimming cost V 2 bases and J 1 base, with 6 bases left between them. The CDR3 is 13 residues long. The CDR3 loop reads CASSFSGNTEAFF. The CDR3 region has the DNA TGTGCCAGCAGCTTCTCCGGGAACACTGAAGCTTTCTTT.

The V and J genes are TRBV5-1 and TRBJ2-5; TRBD1 matches at 9 bases. Per the germline V gene, CDR1 is SGHRS and CDR2 is YFSETQ. V lost 5 bases to trimming and J lost 5 bases; unmatched junction nucleotides: 7. This CDR3 has 14 residues. DNA of the CDR3: TGCGCCAGCAGTCCGACAGGGGGATACGAGACCCAGTACTTC. Its translation is CASSPTGGYETQYF.

This clone came up a few times. The chain employs TRBV4-1 and TRBJ2-3; TRBD2 agrees at 13 bases. The germline CDR1 and CDR2 sequences are MGHRA and YSYEKL. V was clipped by 4 bases and J by 6 bases; unmatched bases: 7. The CDR3 length is 16 residues. The CDR3 reads CASSRGRTSGSDTQYF. The CDR3 DNA is TGCGCCAGCAGCCGAGGGAGGACTAGCGGGAGCGATACGCAGTATTTT.

The chain combines TRBV5-5 with TRBJ1-2, with a weak D call TRBD1 (5 bases). V gave up 4 bases and J gave up 3 bases, with 10 bases separating them. This CDR3 is 13 amino acids long. The V gene's germline CDR1 is SGHKS and CDR2 YYEKEE (reference sequence). The CDR3 is CASSIDRDYGYTF. The CDR3 DNA reads as TGTGCCAGCAGCATCGACAGAGACTATGGCTACACCTTC.

This chain joins TRBV2 and TRBJ2-1, with 7 bases lining up with TRBD1. Trimming cost V 4 bases and J 0 bases; bases outside gene matches: 12. The CDR3 is 18 residues long. CDR1 is SNHLY, CDR2 FYNNEI, per germline. This CDR3 reads CASSGGTDELSSYNEQFF. As DNA, the CDR3 is TGTGCCAGCAGTGGTGGGACAGATGAATTAAGCTCCTACAATGAGCAGTTCTTC. The full variable domain, rest sourced from reference TRBV2 and TRBJ2-1, is EPEVTQTPSHQVTQMGQEVILRCVPISNHLYFYWYRQILGQKVEFLVSFYNNEISEKSEIFDDQFSVERPDGSNFTLKIRSTKLEDSAMYFCASSGGTDELSSYNEQFFGPGTRLTVL.

The CDR3 coding sequence is TGCGCCAGCAGCCAAGAAGGAAGCGCTGAAGCTTTCTTT. Translation: CASSQEGSAEAFF. The V and J genes are TRBV4-1 and TRBJ1-1, with D uncertain. The CDR3 loop spans 13 amino acids. Germline CDR1 is MGHRA and CDR2 is YSYEKL. V was clipped by 0 bases and J by 6 bases, with 8 bases between them.

The chain employs TRBV19 and TRBJ1-2, with TRBD1 matching 7 bases. The trim removed 2 bases at V and 7 bases at J, leaving 7 bases unmatched. The CDR3 runs to 14 residues. The germline V gene encodes CDR1 LNHDA and CDR2 SQIVND (reference sequence). CDR3 nucleotide sequence: TGTGCCAGTAGTATAAAGGGGGCACTTGGTGGCTACACCTTC. Translating it yields CASSIKGALGGYTF.

The J gene is TRBJ1-2, the V gene TRBV5-6; D might be TRBD1 (5 bases). V was clipped by 3 bases and J by 2 bases, with 17 bases between them. Germline CDR1 SGHDT, CDR2 YYEEEE. The CDR3 is made up of 16 amino acids. CDR3 in amino acids: CASSSTGGKGNYGYTF. The DNA for the CDR3 is TGTGCCAGCAGCTCCACGGGGGGTAAAGGGAACTATGGCTACACCTTC.

This rearrangement joins TRBV7-9 to TRBJ2-7; 11 bases line up with TRBD2. Germline V lookup: CDR1 SEHNR, CDR2 FQNEAQ (reference sequence). This CDR3 is built from 16 residues. The trim removed 0 bases at V and 0 bases at J, leaving 1 base unmatched. CDR3 residues: CASSLAGTSGSYEQYF. In DNA, the CDR3 is TGTGCCAGCAGCTTAGCAGGGACTAGCGGCTCCTACGAGCAGTACTTC.

The chain is built from TRBV19 and TRBJ2-2, with D possibly matching TRBD2 (5 bases). The germline V and J ends were trimmed by 3 bases and 6 bases, with 8 bases remaining between them. The germline V gene encodes CDR1 LNHDA and CDR2 SQIVND (reference sequence). The CDR3 consists of 13 residues. The CDR3: CASSMDWSGELFF. The CDR3 coding sequence is TGTGCCAGTAGTATGGACTGGTCCGGGGAGCTGTTTTTT.

The chain has TRBV19 and TRBJ1-2, with D perhaps matching TRBD1 (5 bases). CDR3 length: 16 residues. Germline lookup yields CDR1 LNHDA and CDR2 SQIVND (reference sequence). V was shortened by 5 bases and J by 5 bases, with 21 bases between the two germline ends. Written as DNA, the CDR3 is TGTGCCAGTAGTCAACCCGGGACCCGCCTTAGGTATGGCTACACCTTC. The encoded protein is CASSQPGTRLRYGYTF.

This clone was seen a handful of times. The chain joins TRBV13 to TRBJ2-5; D may be TRBD1 (6 bases). The CDR3 extends over 15 amino acids. The germline CDR1 and CDR2 sequences are PRHDT and FYEKMQ (reference sequence). V lost 4 bases to trimming and J lost 1 base, with 13 bases between them. CDR3 sequence (DNA): TGTGCCAGCAGCTCGGGTCGGACAGTCCAAGAGACCCAGTACTTC. Translating it yields CASSSGRTVQETQYF.

This sequence joins TRBV14 and TRBJ2-3; no reliable D call. The CDR3 length is 16 residues. CDR1 and CDR2 (germline): SGHDN, FVKESK. Trimming took 6 bases from V and 5 from J, leaving 21 bases between them. The CDR3 region has the DNA TGTGCCAGCAGTCCCATCGATCCGTGGGGTGGAGATACGCAGTATTTT. Amino acids: CASSPIDPWGGDTQYF.

The CDR3 coding sequence is TGTGCCAGCAGCTTAGTTGGGCTAGCGGGAGCCTCCTACGAGCAGTACTTC. Protein sequence: CASSLVGLAGASYEQYF. The chain is built from TRBV7-2 and TRBJ2-7; 10 positions match TRBD2. With 1 base clipped from V and 0 bases from J, the junction kept 6 bases outside the gene matches. CDR1 and CDR2 from the germline V gene are SGHTA and FQGNSA. The CDR3 runs to 17 residues.

A note on this clone: This sample includes further DNA sequences coding for the same CDR3. The V call is TRBV7-2, the J call TRBJ2-1; TRBD1 aligns across 8 bases. The CDR3 extends over 14 amino acids. CDR1 is SGHTA and CDR2 is FQGNSA in the germline V gene. Losses at the gene ends were 5 bases for V and 5 bases for J; bases not matched to a gene: 5. CDR3 sequence reads: CASSPGQGHNEQFF. CDR3 DNA sequence: TGTGCCAGCAGCCCCGGACAGGGTCACAATGAGCAGTTCTTC.

Within the sample, this clone is medium-sized (0.01 to 0.1%). The V gene is TRBV9, the J gene TRBJ2-3, with D uncertain. Looked up from germline, CDR1 is SGDLS and CDR2 is YYNGEE. Between the trimmed V and J ends, which lost 2 bases and 3 bases, there was a span of 16 bases. The CDR3 contains 16 residues. CDR3 amino acids: CASSVGHRMGTDTQYF. The CDR3 DNA sequence: TGTGCCAGCAGCGTTGGTCACCGCATGGGAACAGATACGCAGTATTTT. The full variable domain, its missing parts supplied by reference TRBV9 and TRBJ2-3, is DSGVTQTPKHLITATGQRVTLRCSPRSGDLSVYWYQQSLDQGLQFLIQYYNGEERAKGNILERFSAQQFPDLHSELNLSSLELGDSALYFCASSVGHRMGTDTQYFGPGTRLTVL.

The rearrangement uses TRBV7-2 and TRBJ2-3; D is undetermined. Looked up from germline, CDR1 is SGHTA and CDR2 is FQGNSA. V was pared by 5 bases and J by 5 bases, with 14 bases between. The CDR3 extends over 14 amino acids. Written as DNA, the CDR3 is TGTGCCAGCAGCAAACAAAGCGCGGAAGATACGCAGTATTTT. Translating it yields CASSKQSAEDTQYF.

This chain uses TRBV6-5 with TRBJ2-5; no reliable D call. Germline V gene lookup returns CDR1 MNHEY and CDR2 SVGAGI. V lost 6 bases and J 5 bases, leaving 10 bases between the germline ends. The CDR3 totals 12 residues. CDR3 sequence: CASSQDGETQYF. Here the CDR3 DNA reads TGTGCCAGCAGCCAGGACGGGGAGACCCAGTACTTC.

V usage is TRBV6-5 and J usage is TRBJ1-1; D gene unclear. This CDR3 comprises 15 residues. V lost 4 bases and J lost 3, with 15 bases in between. In germline, CDR1 is MNHEY, CDR2 SVGAGI. The CDR3 protein is CASSLRTPGDTEAFF. CDR3 coding DNA: TGTGCCAGCAGTTTACGAACCCCCGGGGACACTGAAGCTTTCTTT.